The next 4 T cell receptor beta chains were all read from a single sample in a study of shared clonotypes between healthy human individuals. Clones were read by immunoSEQ multiplex PCR, and TCRdb kept only the in-frame ones, dropping some. The sample includes some 630,000 clones, around 72% seen only once; the top ten take around 1.8%. Specimen: memory CD4+ T cells sorted from blood. Subset defined: CD45RA-negative fraction. These receptors were obtained from a woman between 25 and 40 years old in good health.

The chain carries TRBV6-1 and TRBJ1-1; weak D call: TRBD1 (5 bases). The V gene lost 6 bases and the J gene lost 0 bases, with 11 bases spanning the gap. The CDR3 is 14 residues long. CDR1 is MNHNS, CDR2 SASEGT, per germline. The CDR3 loop is CASRADSMNTEAFF. In DNA form, the CDR3 reads TGTGCCAGCAGAGCCGACAGCATGAACACTGAAGCTTTCTTT.

V usage is TRBV11-1 and J usage is TRBJ1-1; TRBD1 is a possible D gene (5 bases). Germline CDR1 reads SGHAT; CDR2 reads FQDESV (reference sequence). The V end was cut by 0 bases, the J end by 1 base, with 9 bases between. CDR3 length: 15 amino acids. CDR3 protein: CASSLALQGNTEAFF. CDR3 bases: TGTGCCAGCAGCTTAGCGCTGCAGGGGAACACTGAAGCTTTCTTT.

V and J are TRBV28 and TRBJ1-2; D unresolved. Germline CDR1 and CDR2: MDHEN and SYDVKM. V shed 6 bases and J shed 1 base, with 12 bases lying between them. The CDR3 extends over 14 amino acids. The CDR3 spells CASSAISGNYGYTF. The CDR3 coding sequence is TGTGCCAGCAGCGCCATCAGTGGTAACTATGGCTACACCTTC.

The chain links TRBV10-3 to TRBJ1-3, with D possibly being TRBD1 (5 bases). Germline V gives CDR1 ENHRY, CDR2 SYGVKD. The CDR3 length is 14 residues. V was shortened by 9 bases and J by 5 bases, with 17 bases between the two germline ends. The CDR3 DNA follows: TGTGCCATATTAGGGACGGGGAGAAGAAACACCATATATTTT. Residues: CAILGTGRRNTIYF.